This T cell receptor (beta chain) emerged from a study of blood T cell repertoires in COVID-19. The table came from immunoSEQ multiplex PCR; TCRdb's copy has only in-frame clones and leaves some out. The sample contains around 100,000 clones, 89% of which appear only once. J was trimmed by 14 bases and V by 6 bases; bases with no gene match: 8. The CDR3 extends over 13 amino acids. This clone appeared once. Sequenced input: peripheral blood. This receptor was taken from a woman aged 80 or over in a cohort sampled during active COVID-19. This chain connects TRBV12-3 or TRBV12-4 to TRBJ1-6, with TRBD1 matching 9 bases. The CDR3 sequence is CASSRGTGSTLHF. The CDR3 DNA reads as TGTGCCAGCAGCCGCGGGACAGGGTCAACCCTCCACTTT.